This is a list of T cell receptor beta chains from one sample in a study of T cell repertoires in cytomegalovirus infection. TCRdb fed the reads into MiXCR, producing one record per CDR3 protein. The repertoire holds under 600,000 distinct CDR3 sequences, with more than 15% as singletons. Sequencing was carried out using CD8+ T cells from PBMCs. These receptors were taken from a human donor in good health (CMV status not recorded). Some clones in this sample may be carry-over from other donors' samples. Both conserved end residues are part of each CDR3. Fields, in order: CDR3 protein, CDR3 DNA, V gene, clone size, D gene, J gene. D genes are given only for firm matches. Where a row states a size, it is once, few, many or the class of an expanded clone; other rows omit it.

CDR3aa: CASSLRFGTGGLHEQYF; CDR3nt: TGTGCCAGCAGCCTACGATTCGGGACAGGGGGCCTCCACGAGCAGTACTTC; v_gene: TRBV3-1; abundance: -; d_gene: TRBD1; j_gene: TRBJ2-7
CDR3aa: CASSRSGSYEQYF; CDR3nt: TGTGCCAGCAGTCGGTCAGGCTCCTACGAGCAGTACTTC; v_gene: TRBV19; abundance: many; d_gene: -; j_gene: TRBJ2-7
CDR3aa: CASSPREATDTQYF; CDR3nt: TGTGCCAGCAGCCCTCGGGAGGCCACAGATACGCAGTATTTT; v_gene: TRBV7-8; abundance: many; d_gene: TRBD2; j_gene: TRBJ2-3
CDR3aa: CASSAGRGEYGYTF; CDR3nt: TGTGCCAGTAGTGCCGGCAGGGGCGAATATGGCTACACCTTC; v_gene: TRBV19; abundance: few; d_gene: -; j_gene: TRBJ1-2
CDR3aa: CSASNNIGVNTEAFF; CDR3nt: TGCAGTGCTAGTAATAACATCGGGGTGAACACTGAAGCTTTCTTT; v_gene: TRBV20-1; abundance: -; d_gene: -; j_gene: TRBJ1-1
CDR3aa: CSATQPRGDETTSTDTQYF; CDR3nt: TGCAGTGCCACCCAACCGCGAGGGGACGAAACAACGAGCACAGATACGCAGTATTTT; v_gene: TRBV20-1; abundance: few; d_gene: -; j_gene: TRBJ2-3
CDR3aa: CASSVGTSLEPQHF; CDR3nt: TGTGCCAGCAGCGTGGGGACAAGTTTGGAACCCCAGCATTTT; v_gene: TRBV9; abundance: -; d_gene: -; j_gene: TRBJ1-5
CDR3aa: CASAAGILFSTEAFF; CDR3nt: TGTGCCAGTGCCGCCGGGATCCTTTTCAGCACTGAAGCTTTCTTT; v_gene: TRBV19; abundance: -; d_gene: -; j_gene: TRBJ1-1
CDR3aa: CASSQTSELQETQYF; CDR3nt: TGTGCCAGCAGTCAAACTAGCGAACTCCAAGAGACCCAGTACTTC; v_gene: TRBV28; abundance: -; d_gene: TRBD2; j_gene: TRBJ2-5
CDR3aa: CASSSIQGGVRNEQFF; CDR3nt: TGTGCCAGCAGCTCGATCCAGGGGGGTGTTAGAAATGAGCAGTTCTTC; v_gene: TRBV7-3; abundance: many; d_gene: -; j_gene: TRBJ2-1
CDR3aa: CASTPGQTNQPQHF; CDR3nt: TGTGCCAGCACCCCGGGGCAGACTAATCAGCCCCAGCATTTT; v_gene: TRBV28; abundance: few; d_gene: -; j_gene: TRBJ1-5
CDR3aa: CASSWTDATNEKLFF; CDR3nt: TGTGCCAGCAGTTGGACGGATGCAACTAATGAAAAACTGTTTTTT; v_gene: TRBV7-6; abundance: many; d_gene: -; j_gene: TRBJ1-4
CDR3aa: CASSLAPTGNLYGYTF; CDR3nt: TGTGCCAGCAGCTTAGCGCCTACAGGGAACCTCTATGGCTACACCTTC; v_gene: TRBV7-8; abundance: many; d_gene: -; j_gene: TRBJ1-2
CDR3aa: CASKRGGYNEQFF; CDR3nt: TGTGCCAGCAAGCGGGGGGGTTACAATGAGCAGTTCTTC; v_gene: TRBV7-9; abundance: many; d_gene: TRBD2; j_gene: TRBJ2-1
CDR3aa: CAITSGGTGELFF; CDR3nt: TGTGCCATCACTTCGGGGGGAACCGGGGAGCTGTTTTTT; v_gene: TRBV10-3; abundance: -; d_gene: TRBD2; j_gene: TRBJ2-2
CDR3aa: CASSFMGQSTDTQYF; CDR3nt: TGTGCCAGCAGTTTCATGGGACAAAGCACAGATACGCAGTATTTT; v_gene: TRBV28; abundance: -; d_gene: -; j_gene: TRBJ2-3
CDR3aa: CASSLPRGQGPLDTQYF; CDR3nt: TGTGCCAGCAGTTTACCCCGGGGACAGGGGCCCCTAGATACGCAGTATTTT; v_gene: TRBV28; abundance: -; d_gene: TRBD1; j_gene: TRBJ2-3
CDR3aa: CASSGGSGPESYNEQFF; CDR3nt: TGTGCCAGCAGCGGAGGCTCCGGGCCTGAGTCCTACAATGAGCAGTTCTTC; v_gene: TRBV11-2; abundance: many; d_gene: -; j_gene: TRBJ2-1
CDR3aa: CASRVTSGGPPAKNIQYF; CDR3nt: TGTGCCAGCAGGGTGACTAGCGGGGGCCCCCCAGCCAAAAACATTCAGTACTTC; v_gene: TRBV5-6; abundance: -; d_gene: TRBD2; j_gene: TRBJ2-4
CDR3aa: CASSFGSRENEQYF; CDR3nt: TGCGCCAGCAGCTTTGGATCCAGGGAAAACGAGCAGTACTTC; v_gene: TRBV5-1; abundance: -; d_gene: -; j_gene: TRBJ2-7
CDR3aa: CASRRDATDTEAFF; CDR3nt: TGTGCCAGCAGGAGGGATGCGACAGACACTGAAGCTTTCTTT; v_gene: TRBV6-6; abundance: -; d_gene: -; j_gene: TRBJ1-1
CDR3aa: CASSVGDTSSYEQYF; CDR3nt: TGTGCCAGCAGTGTAGGGGACACAAGCTCCTACGAGCAGTACTTC; v_gene: TRBV2; abundance: -; d_gene: -; j_gene: TRBJ2-7
CDR3aa: CASTWGNEQYF; CDR3nt: TGTGCCAGCACCTGGGGGAACGAGCAGTACTTC; v_gene: TRBV2; abundance: -; d_gene: -; j_gene: TRBJ2-7
CDR3aa: CASSYFFGYTF; CDR3nt: TGTGCCAGCAGTTACTTTTTCGGCTACACCTTC; v_gene: TRBV6-2/TRBV6-3; abundance: many; d_gene: -; j_gene: TRBJ1-2
CDR3aa: CASSQDPGANQPQHF; CDR3nt: TGCGCCAGCAGCCAGGACCCAGGGGCCAATCAGCCCCAGCATTTT; v_gene: TRBV4-1; abundance: many; d_gene: -; j_gene: TRBJ1-5
CDR3aa: CASHGPGQTNSPLHF; CDR3nt: TGTGCCAGTCACGGTCCGGGACAAACTAATTCACCCCTCCACTTT; v_gene: TRBV2; abundance: -; d_gene: -; j_gene: TRBJ1-6
CDR3aa: CASSFVLAGSTDTQYF; CDR3nt: TGTGCCAGCAGTTTTGTTCTAGCAGGGAGCACAGATACGCAGTATTTT; v_gene: TRBV12-3/TRBV12-4; abundance: many; d_gene: -; j_gene: TRBJ2-3
CDR3aa: CSAPDTNTGELFF; CDR3nt: TGCAGTGCGCCCGACACGAACACCGGGGAGCTGTTTTTT; v_gene: TRBV20-1; abundance: few; d_gene: -; j_gene: TRBJ2-2
CDR3aa: CASSNRDRGRGDEQFF; CDR3nt: TGTGCCAGCAGCAATCGGGACAGGGGGCGCGGGGATGAGCAGTTCTTC; v_gene: TRBV12-3/TRBV12-4; abundance: many; d_gene: TRBD1; j_gene: TRBJ2-1
CDR3aa: CASSPEVVDTQYF; CDR3nt: TGTGCCAGCAGCCCCGAAGTGGTGGATACGCAGTATTTT; v_gene: TRBV7-9; abundance: many; d_gene: -; j_gene: TRBJ2-3
CDR3aa: CASSYSGGYLNSYEQYF; CDR3nt: TGTGCCAGCAGTTACTCCGGAGGGTACTTAAACTCCTACGAGCAGTACTTC; v_gene: TRBV6-5; abundance: many; d_gene: -; j_gene: TRBJ2-7
CDR3aa: CASSQEGPPHYEQYF; CDR3nt: TGCGCCAGCAGCCAAGAGGGACCTCCCCATTACGAGCAGTACTTC; v_gene: TRBV4-1; abundance: -; d_gene: -; j_gene: TRBJ2-7
CDR3aa: CASKLARNEQFF; CDR3nt: TGTGCCAGCAAACTAGCGCGCAATGAGCAGTTCTTC; v_gene: TRBV11-2; abundance: few; d_gene: TRBD2; j_gene: TRBJ2-1
CDR3aa: CASSQGQGADEQFF; CDR3nt: TGCGCCAGCAGCCAAGGACAGGGGGCTGATGAGCAGTTCTTC; v_gene: TRBV4-1; abundance: few; d_gene: TRBD1; j_gene: TRBJ2-1
CDR3aa: CASSQVLDRSDTEAFF; CDR3nt: TGCGCCAGCAGCCAAGTCTTGGACAGGTCGGACACTGAAGCTTTCTTT; v_gene: TRBV4-1; abundance: -; d_gene: TRBD1; j_gene: TRBJ1-1
CDR3aa: CASTLIRLAGGIASNEQFF; CDR3nt: TGTGCCAGCACCCTTATACGACTAGCGGGAGGTATCGCTTCTAATGAGCAGTTCTTC; v_gene: TRBV27; abundance: many; d_gene: TRBD2; j_gene: TRBJ2-1
CDR3aa: CSYRRTGGAGEQYF; CDR3nt: TGCAGCTATCGTAGGACAGGGGGCGCGGGGGAGCAGTACTTC; v_gene: TRBV29-1; abundance: -; d_gene: TRBD1; j_gene: TRBJ2-7
CDR3aa: CASSLGPSGSVYNEQFF; CDR3nt: TGTGCCAGCAGCTTAGGGCCTAGCGGGAGCGTGTACAATGAGCAGTTCTTC; v_gene: TRBV7-8; abundance: many; d_gene: TRBD2; j_gene: TRBJ2-1
CDR3aa: CASSLGGRYEQYF; CDR3nt: TGTGCCAGCAGTTTAGGGGGGCGTTACGAGCAGTACTTC; v_gene: TRBV27; abundance: many; d_gene: -; j_gene: TRBJ2-7
CDR3aa: CSVDPQGARGYGYTF; CDR3nt: TGCAGCGTTGATCCCCAGGGGGCGAGGGGCTATGGCTACACCTTC; v_gene: TRBV29-1; abundance: -; d_gene: TRBD1; j_gene: TRBJ1-2
CDR3aa: CAISDNRDSNEQFF; CDR3nt: TGTGCCATCAGTGATAATCGGGATAGCAATGAGCAGTTCTTC; v_gene: TRBV10-3; abundance: -; d_gene: -; j_gene: TRBJ2-1
CDR3aa: CSARDGDPYEQYF; CDR3nt: TGCAGTGCTAGAGATGGGGACCCCTACGAGCAGTACTTC; v_gene: TRBV20-1; abundance: few; d_gene: -; j_gene: TRBJ2-7
CDR3aa: CASSDSGGGTDTQYF; CDR3nt: TGTGCCAGCAGTGACTCGGGTGGTGGCACAGATACGCAGTATTTT; v_gene: TRBV6-4; abundance: many; d_gene: -; j_gene: TRBJ2-3
CDR3aa: CASSTGLAGPYNEQFF; CDR3nt: TGTGCCAGCAGTACGGGACTAGCGGGGCCATACAATGAGCAGTTCTTC; v_gene: TRBV2; abundance: -; d_gene: TRBD2; j_gene: TRBJ2-1
CDR3aa: CASSLAVGELFF; CDR3nt: TGTGCCAGCAGCCTAGCGGTCGGGGAGCTGTTTTTT; v_gene: TRBV5-4; abundance: few; d_gene: TRBD2; j_gene: TRBJ2-2
CDR3aa: CASSPGGGLTDTQYF; CDR3nt: TGCGCCAGCAGCCCGGGGGGAGGCCTCACAGATACGCAGTATTTT; v_gene: TRBV5-1; abundance: few; d_gene: TRBD2; j_gene: TRBJ2-3
CDR3aa: CASSDGAPWGNQPQHF; CDR3nt: TGTGCCAGCAGTGACGGAGCACCCTGGGGGAATCAGCCCCAGCATTTT; v_gene: TRBV28; abundance: few; d_gene: -; j_gene: TRBJ1-5
CDR3aa: CATSPGGGNTIYF; CDR3nt: TGTGCCACCAGCCCCGGGGGAGGAAACACCATATATTTT; v_gene: TRBV15; abundance: few; d_gene: -; j_gene: TRBJ1-3
CDR3aa: CASSPPRGAEQYF; CDR3nt: TGTGCCAGCAGCCCCCCACGAGGGGCCGAGCAGTACTTC; v_gene: TRBV7-4; abundance: -; d_gene: -; j_gene: TRBJ2-7
CDR3aa: CAISVPGQPNEQYF; CDR3nt: TGTGCCATCAGTGTCCCGGGACAGCCAAACGAGCAGTACTTC; v_gene: TRBV10-3; abundance: many; d_gene: TRBD1; j_gene: TRBJ2-7
CDR3aa: CASSLARTGTYEQYF; CDR3nt: TGTGCCAGCAGTTTAGCCCGGACAGGGACCTACGAGCAGTACTTC; v_gene: TRBV12-3/TRBV12-4; abundance: many; d_gene: TRBD1; j_gene: TRBJ2-7
CDR3aa: CASSAPDWGDNEQFF; CDR3nt: TGTGCCAGCAGTGCGCCGGACTGGGGGGACAATGAGCAGTTCTTC; v_gene: TRBV6-1; abundance: many; d_gene: -; j_gene: TRBJ2-1
CDR3aa: CAISGPAGTDTQYF; CDR3nt: TGTGCCATCAGTGGGCCCGCCGGCACAGATACGCAGTATTTT; v_gene: TRBV10-3; abundance: few; d_gene: -; j_gene: TRBJ2-3
CDR3aa: CASSVPSRNTGELFF; CDR3nt: TGTGCCAGCAGCGTACCTAGCAGAAACACCGGGGAGCTGTTTTTT; v_gene: TRBV9; abundance: -; d_gene: -; j_gene: TRBJ2-2
CDR3aa: CASWDSSSYEQYF; CDR3nt: TGTGCCAGTTGGGACAGTAGCTCCTACGAGCAGTACTTC; v_gene: TRBV27; abundance: -; d_gene: TRBD1; j_gene: TRBJ2-7
CDR3aa: CASTAGGKNEQFF; CDR3nt: TGTGCCAGCACCGCGGGGGGGAAGAATGAGCAGTTCTTC; v_gene: TRBV5-6; abundance: -; d_gene: TRBD2; j_gene: TRBJ2-1
CDR3aa: CASSSPSSGTSGAYEQYF; CDR3nt: TGTGCCAGCAGCTCTCCAAGCTCAGGGACTAGCGGGGCCTACGAGCAGTACTTC; v_gene: TRBV7-8; abundance: many; d_gene: TRBD2; j_gene: TRBJ2-7
CDR3aa: CASSVATGTADNYGYTF; CDR3nt: TGTGCCAGCAGCGTAGCAACGGGGACTGCTGATAACTATGGCTACACCTTC; v_gene: TRBV9; abundance: -; d_gene: -; j_gene: TRBJ1-2
CDR3aa: CASSANTTYF; CDR3nt: TGTGCCAGCAGCGCGAATACGACGTATTTT; v_gene: TRBV7-4; abundance: -; d_gene: -; j_gene: TRBJ2-3